The present T cell receptor (beta chain) was sequenced within a study of tumor-infiltrating lymphocytes in oesophageal squamous cell carcinoma. TCRdb reprocessed the PCR reads with MiXCR, giving one entry per CDR3 protein. The sample yields about 21,000 distinct CDR3 sequences, approximately 40% seen once. The CDR3 loop spans 18 amino acids. V lost 2 bases and J lost 3; bases outside the gene matches: 13. CDR1 and CDR2 from the germline V gene are SGHTA and FQGNSA. The clonotype was recovered from a male donor with esophageal squamous cell carcinoma. The chain joins TRBV7-2 to TRBJ2-1; 7 bases match TRBD2. Sequences were obtained from esophageal tumor tissue. CDR3 coding DNA: TGTGCCAGCAGCTTAATTGCTGGGGGTAGCGGGCTCTACAATGAGCAGTTCTTC. Protein sequence: CASSLIAGGSGLYNEQFF. The variable domain in full, completed from reference TRBV7-2 and TRBJ2-1, reads GAGVSQSPSNKVTEKGKDVELRCDPISGHTALYWYRQSLGQGLEFLIYFQGNSAPDKSGLPSDRFSAERTGGSVSTLTIQRTQQEDSAVYLCASSLIAGGSGLYNEQFFGPGTRLTVL.